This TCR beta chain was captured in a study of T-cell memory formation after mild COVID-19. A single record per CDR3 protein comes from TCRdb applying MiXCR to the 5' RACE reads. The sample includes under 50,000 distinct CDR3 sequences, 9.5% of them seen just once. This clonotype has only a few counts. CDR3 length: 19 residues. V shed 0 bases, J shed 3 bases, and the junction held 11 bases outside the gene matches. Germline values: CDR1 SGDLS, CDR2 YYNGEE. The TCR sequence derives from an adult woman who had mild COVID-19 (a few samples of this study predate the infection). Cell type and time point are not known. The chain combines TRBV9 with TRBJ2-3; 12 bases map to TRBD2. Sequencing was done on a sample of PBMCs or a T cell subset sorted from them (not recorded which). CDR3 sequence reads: CASSVGILGTSGQTDTQYF. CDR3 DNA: TGTGCCAGCAGCGTAGGAATATTGGGGACTAGCGGGCAAACAGATACGCAGTATTTT.